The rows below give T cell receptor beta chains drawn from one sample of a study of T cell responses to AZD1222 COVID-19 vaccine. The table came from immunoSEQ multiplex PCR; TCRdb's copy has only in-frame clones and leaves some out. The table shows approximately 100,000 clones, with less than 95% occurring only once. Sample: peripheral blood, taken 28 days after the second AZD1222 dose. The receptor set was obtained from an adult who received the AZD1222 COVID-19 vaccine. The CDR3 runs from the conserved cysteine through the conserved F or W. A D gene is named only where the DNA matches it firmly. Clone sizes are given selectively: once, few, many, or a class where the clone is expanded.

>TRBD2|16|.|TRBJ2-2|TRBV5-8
CASSWMGGPYTGELFF
TGTGCCAGCAGCTGGATGGGAGGGCCTTACACCGGGGAGCTGTTTTTT
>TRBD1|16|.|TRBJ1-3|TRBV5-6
CASSSLTGVRGNTIYF
TGTGCCAGCAGCTCGTTGACAGGGGTGCGTGGAAACACCATATATTTT
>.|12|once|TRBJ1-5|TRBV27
CASSPVGQPQHF
TGTGCCAGCAGTCCGGTAGGTCAGCCCCAGCATTTT
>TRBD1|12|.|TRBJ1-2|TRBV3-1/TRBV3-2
CASSQGQYGYTF
TGTGCCAGCAGCCAGGGACAGTATGGCTACACCTTC
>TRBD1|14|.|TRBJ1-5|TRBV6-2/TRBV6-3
CASSGQGANQPQHF
TGTGCCAGCAGCGGACAGGGGGCCAATCAGCCCCAGCATTTT
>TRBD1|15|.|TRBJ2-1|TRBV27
CASGARTGWYNEQFF
TGTGCCAGCGGGGCCAGGACAGGGTGGTACAATGAGCAGTTCTTC
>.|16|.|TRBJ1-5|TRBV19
CASSITGGNSNQPQHF
TGTGCCAGTAGTATAACAGGCGGAAATAGCAATCAGCCCCAGCATTTT
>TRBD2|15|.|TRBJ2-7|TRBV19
CASSTLAGGSYEQYF
TGTGCCAGTAGTACACTAGCGGGGGGCTCCTACGAGCAGTACTTC
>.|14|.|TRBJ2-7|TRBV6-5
CASSLAVGAYEQYF
TGTGCCAGCAGTCTCGCGGTCGGGGCCTACGAGCAGTACTTC
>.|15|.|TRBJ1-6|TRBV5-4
CASSLRPGENSPLHF
TGTGCCAGCAGCTTGAGGCCAGGGGAGAATTCACCCCTCCACTTT
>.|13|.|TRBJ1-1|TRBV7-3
CASSSTVNTEAFF
TGTGCCAGCAGCTCGACAGTGAACACTGAAGCTTTCTTT
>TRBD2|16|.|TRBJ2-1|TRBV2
CASSEEAGGGANEQFF
TGTGCCAGCAGTGAAGAGGCGGGCGGGGGAGCCAATGAGCAGTTCTTC
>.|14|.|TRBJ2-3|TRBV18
CASSLGLPEDTQYF
TGTGCCAGCTCACTAGGACTGCCCGAAGATACGCAGTATTTT
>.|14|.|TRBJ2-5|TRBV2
CASSVEYRQETQYF
TGTGCCAGCAGTGTGGAGTACCGACAAGAGACCCAGTACTTC
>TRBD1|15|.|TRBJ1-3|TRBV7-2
CASSFQGAGGNTIYF
TGTGCCAGCAGTTTTCAGGGGGCGGGTGGAAACACCATATATTTT
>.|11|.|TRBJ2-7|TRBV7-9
CASSPGDEQYF
TGTGCCAGCAGCCCAGGGGACGAGCAGTACTTC
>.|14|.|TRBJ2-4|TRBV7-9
CASSFALGVNIQYF
TGTGCCAGCAGCTTTGCCTTGGGAGTAAACATTCAGTACTTC
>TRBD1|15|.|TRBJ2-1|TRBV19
CASSIGGTVYNEQFF
TGTGCCAGTAGTATAGGAGGGACAGTGTACAATGAGCAGTTCTTC
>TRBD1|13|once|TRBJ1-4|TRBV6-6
CAIRTGTNEKLFF
TGTGCCATCCGGACAGGGACTAATGAAAAACTGTTTTTT
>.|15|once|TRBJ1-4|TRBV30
CAWNVDGTGNEKLFF
TGTGCCTGGAACGTAGACGGGACGGGAAATGAAAAACTGTTTTTT
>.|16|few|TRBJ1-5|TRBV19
CASSGGYTASNQPQHF
TGTGCCAGTAGTGGGGGTTATACCGCTAGCAATCAGCCCCAGCATTTT
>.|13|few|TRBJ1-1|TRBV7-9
CASSTQANTEAFF
TGTGCCAGCAGCACTCAGGCGAACACTGAAGCTTTCTTT
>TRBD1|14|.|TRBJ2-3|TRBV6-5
CASIRDRGTDTQYF
TGTGCCAGCATTCGGGACAGGGGCACAGATACGCAGTATTTT
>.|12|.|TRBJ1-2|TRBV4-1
CASSQGGHGYTF
TGCGCCAGCAGCCAAGGCGGGCATGGCTACACCTTC
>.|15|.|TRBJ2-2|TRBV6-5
CASSPSQGVTGELFF
TGTGCCAGCAGCCCCTCTCAAGGGGTTACCGGGGAGCTGTTTTTT
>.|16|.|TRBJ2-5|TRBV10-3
CAISESGGGRQETQYF
TGTGCCATCAGTGAGTCGGGGGGAGGCAGGCAAGAGACCCAGTACTTC
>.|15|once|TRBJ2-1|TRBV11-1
CASSRTITVVNEQFF
TGTGCCAGCAGCCGTACGATTACAGTCGTCAATGAGCAGTTCTTC
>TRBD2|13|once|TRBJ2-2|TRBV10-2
CAGVAGAPGELFF
TGCGCCGGCGTAGCGGGGGCTCCCGGGGAGCTGTTTTTT
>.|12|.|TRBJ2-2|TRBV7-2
CASSFRSGELFF
TGTGCCAGCAGCTTCCGGTCCGGGGAGCTGTTTTTT
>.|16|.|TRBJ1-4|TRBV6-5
CASSYGTAATNEKLFF
TGTGCCAGCAGTTACGGGACGGCCGCAACTAATGAAAAACTGTTTTTT
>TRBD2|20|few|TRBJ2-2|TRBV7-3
CASSLYGLAGGNANTGELFF
TGTGCCAGCAGCTTATATGGGCTAGCGGGGGGTAACGCGAACACCGGGGAGCTGTTTTTT
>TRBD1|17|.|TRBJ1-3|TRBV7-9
CASSLRAGGISGNTIYF
TGTGCCAGCAGCTTACGGGCAGGGGGCATCTCTGGAAACACCATATATTTT
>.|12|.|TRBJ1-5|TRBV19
CASRDHNQPQHF
TGTGCCAGTAGGGATCACAATCAGCCCCAGCATTTT
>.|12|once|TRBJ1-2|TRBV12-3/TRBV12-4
CASSITNYGYTF
TGTGCCAGTTCAATCACTAACTATGGCTACACCTTC
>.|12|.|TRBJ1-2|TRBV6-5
CASRTPAGGYTF
TGTGCCAGCAGGACCCCAGCCGGTGGCTACACCTTC
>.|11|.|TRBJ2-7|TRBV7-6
CASGSSAEQYF
TGTGCCAGCGGCTCGTCGGCCGAGCAGTACTTC
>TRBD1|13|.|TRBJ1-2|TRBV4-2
CASGEGQFYGYTF
TGTGCCAGCGGGGAGGGACAGTTCTATGGCTACACCTTC
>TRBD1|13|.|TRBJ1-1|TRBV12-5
CASGQGAGTEAFF
TGTGCTAGTGGCCAGGGGGCCGGCACTGAAGCTTTCTTT
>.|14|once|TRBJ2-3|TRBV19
CASRARVGTDTQYF
TGTGCCAGTAGGGCCCGGGTGGGCACAGATACGCAGTATTTT
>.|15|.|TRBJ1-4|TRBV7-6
CASRPDESTNEKLFF
TGTGCCAGCAGGCCCGACGAGTCAACTAATGAAAAACTGTTTTTT
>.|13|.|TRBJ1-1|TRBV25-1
CASSEYPDREAFF
TGTGCCAGCAGTGAATATCCCGACAGAGAAGCTTTCTTT
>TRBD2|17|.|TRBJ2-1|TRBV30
CAWQLDSGGLQYNEQFF
TGTGCCTGGCAGCTTGATAGCGGGGGGCTACAATACAATGAGCAGTTCTTC
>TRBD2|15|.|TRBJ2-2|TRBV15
CATTDGGRGAGELFF
TGTGCCACCACCGATGGCGGGAGGGGGGCCGGGGAGCTGTTTTTT
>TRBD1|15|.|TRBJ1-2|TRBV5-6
CASSFRDRDNYGYTF
TGTGCCAGCAGCTTTAGGGACAGGGATAACTATGGCTACACCTTC
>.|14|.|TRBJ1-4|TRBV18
CASSPQRSNEKLFF
TGTGCCAGCTCTCCACAGAGGAGTAATGAAAAACTGTTTTTT
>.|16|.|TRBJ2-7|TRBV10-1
CASSERLAATTYEQYF
TGCGCCAGCAGTGAGAGGCTGGCAGCCACTACCTACGAGCAGTACTTC
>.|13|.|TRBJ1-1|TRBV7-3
CASSTQTGTEAFF
TGTGCCAGCAGCACCCAGACTGGGACTGAAGCTTTCTTT
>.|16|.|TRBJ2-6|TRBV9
CASSVQEAVGANVLTF
TGTGCCAGCAGCGTCCAAGAAGCGGTGGGGGCCAACGTCCTGACTTTC
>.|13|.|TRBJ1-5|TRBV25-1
CASSGTAEQPQHF
TGTGCCAGCAGTGGGACGGCAGAACAGCCCCAGCATTTT
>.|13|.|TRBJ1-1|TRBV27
CASLGGGNTEAFF
TGTGCCAGCTTGGGCGGGGGCAACACTGAAGCTTTCTTT
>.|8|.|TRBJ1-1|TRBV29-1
CSGREAFF
TGCAGCGGAAGAGAAGCTTTCTTT
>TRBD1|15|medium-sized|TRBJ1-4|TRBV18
CASSPLGTGGEKLFF
TGTGCCAGCTCACCCCTCGGGACAGGGGGGGAAAAACTGTTTTTT